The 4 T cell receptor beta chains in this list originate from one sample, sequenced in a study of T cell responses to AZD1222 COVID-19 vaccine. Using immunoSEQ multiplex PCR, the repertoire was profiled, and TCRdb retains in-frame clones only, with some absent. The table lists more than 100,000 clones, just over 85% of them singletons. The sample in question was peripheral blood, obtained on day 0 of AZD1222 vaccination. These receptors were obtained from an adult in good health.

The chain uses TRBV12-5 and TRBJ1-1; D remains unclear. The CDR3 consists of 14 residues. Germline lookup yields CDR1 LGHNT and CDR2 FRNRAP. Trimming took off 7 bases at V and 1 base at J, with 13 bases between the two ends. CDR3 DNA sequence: TGTGCTAGTGCCTCGGGAGAGTGGAACACTGAAGCTTTCTTT. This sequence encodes CASASGEWNTEAFF.

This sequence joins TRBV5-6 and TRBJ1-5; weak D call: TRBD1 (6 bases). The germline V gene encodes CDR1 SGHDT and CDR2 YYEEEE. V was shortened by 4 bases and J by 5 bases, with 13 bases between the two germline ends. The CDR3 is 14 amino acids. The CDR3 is CASSPGHRDQPQHF. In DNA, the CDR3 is TGTGCCAGCAGCCCGGGACACCGTGATCAGCCCCAGCATTTT.

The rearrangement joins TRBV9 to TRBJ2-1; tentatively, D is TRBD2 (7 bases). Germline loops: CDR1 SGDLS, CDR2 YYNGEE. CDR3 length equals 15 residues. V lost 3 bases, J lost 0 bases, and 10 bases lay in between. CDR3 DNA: TGTGCCAGCAGCGCGGGGGGCATCTCCTACAATGAGCAGTTCTTC. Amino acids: CASSAGGISYNEQFF.

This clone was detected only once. For the CDR3, the DNA is TGTGCCAGCAGTTACTCGGGGGAATGGACTGAAGCTTTCTTT. Translated: CASSYSGEWTEAFF. V and J are TRBV6-2 or TRBV6-3 and TRBJ1-1; a weak D match, TRBD1 (5 bases). Germline V gene lookup returns CDR1 MNHEY and CDR2 SVGEGT. Trimming left V 0 bases short and J 5 bases short, with 10 bases between. The CDR3 sequence is 14 residues long.